This T cell receptor (beta chain) is drawn from a study of CD8 T cells in Susac syndrome. For the study at large: Patients with Susac syndrome, at blood draw, were therapy-naive, on corticosteroids, or on intravenous immunoglobulin alone. General observations from the study: It was acknowledged in the study that the number of individuals who were included in its TCR sequencing and HLA analysis was relatively small. Clonal expansion was not seen in any Susac syndrome CD4+ T cell repertoire.

Germline-derived CDR1 and CDR2 are SGHRS and YFSETQ. This CDR3 is built from 14 residues. V lost 4 bases to trimming and J lost 6 bases, with 16 bases between them. Random-hexamer reverse transcription was applied to roughly 0.5 to 1 ug RNA. Via MiXCR, TCRdb re-called the immunoSEQ multiplex PCR reads, giving one row per CDR3 protein. Of hundreds of thousands of distinct CDR3 sequences in the sample, 95% to 97% were seen once. Blood CD8+ and CD4+ T cells underwent high-throughput TCR beta sequencing. For this clonotype: The antigen is undetermined.

This clonotype originated in a human donor with Susac syndrome. Sequencing input: CD4+ T cells from PBMCs. The J gene is TRBJ1-2, the V gene TRBV5-1, with D possibly TRBD1 on 5 matching bases. CDR3 residues: CASSPPGGENGYTF. The CDR3 nucleotides read TGCGCCAGCAGCCCTCCGGGAGGGGAGAATGGCTACACCTTC.